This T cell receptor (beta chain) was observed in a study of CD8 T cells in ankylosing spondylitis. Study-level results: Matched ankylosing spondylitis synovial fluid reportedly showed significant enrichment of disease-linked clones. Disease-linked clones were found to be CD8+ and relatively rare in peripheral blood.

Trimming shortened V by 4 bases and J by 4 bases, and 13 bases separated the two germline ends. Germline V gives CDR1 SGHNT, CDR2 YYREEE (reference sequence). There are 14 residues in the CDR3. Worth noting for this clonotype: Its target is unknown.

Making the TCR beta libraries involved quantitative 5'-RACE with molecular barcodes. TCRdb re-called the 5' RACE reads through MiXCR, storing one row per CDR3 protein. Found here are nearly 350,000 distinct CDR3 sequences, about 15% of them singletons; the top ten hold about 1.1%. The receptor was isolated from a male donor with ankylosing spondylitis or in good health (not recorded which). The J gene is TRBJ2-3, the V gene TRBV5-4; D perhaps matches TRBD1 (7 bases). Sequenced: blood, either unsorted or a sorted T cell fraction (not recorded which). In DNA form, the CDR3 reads TGTGCCAGCAGCCTCCCCAGGGGGGCAGATACGCAGTATTTT. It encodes CASSLPRGADTQYF. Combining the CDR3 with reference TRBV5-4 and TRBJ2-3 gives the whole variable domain ETGVTQSPTHLIKTRGQQVTLRCSSQSGHNTVSWYQQALGQGPQFIFQYYREEENGRGNFPPRFSGLQFPNYSSELNVNALELDDSALYLCASSLPRGADTQYFGPGTRLTVL.